A single sample gave rise to the 21 T cell receptor beta chains below, sequenced in a study of blood T cell repertoires in COVID-19. Libraries were prepared by immunoSEQ multiplex PCR; TCRdb keeps only in-frame clonotypes and omits some of them. The data contain 140,000 to 150,000 clones, roughly 90% of them seen just once; the ten biggest clones take up about 4.1%. Sequences were obtained from PBMCs or T cells enriched from blood (not recorded which). The origin of the receptors is a middle-aged man who had recovered from COVID-19.

The rearrangement joins TRBV5-1 to TRBJ2-1; 10 bases are shared with TRBD2. The CDR3 has 19 amino acids. The J segment lost 2 bases and the V segment lost 7 bases, leaving 18 bases of the junction unmatched. Germline V CDR1 and CDR2: SGHRS, YFSETQ. DNA of the CDR3: TGCGCCAGCGCCCAGCTTGGGCCTAGCGGGAGCCATACCTACAATGAGCAGTTCTTC. Protein product: CASAQLGPSGSHTYNEQFF.

The chain couples TRBV21-1 to TRBJ2-1; the DNA was not compared with TRBD1, the D call given in the table. TRBV21-1 is marked as a pseudogene. This CDR3 region has 16 residues. The CDR3 is CASSTRDRGSGNEQFF. In DNA, the CDR3 is TGTGCCAGCAGCACACGGGACAGGGGGTCCGGCAATGAGCAGTTCTTC.

The chain combines TRBV2 with TRBJ1-4; a weak D match, TRBD1 (6 bases). The V end was cut by 7 bases, the J end by 5 bases, with 20 bases between. The germline CDR1 and CDR2 sequences are SNHLY and FYNNEI. This CDR3 is 16 amino acids long. The CDR3 region is CASNRGRVGGNEKLFF. DNA of the CDR3: TGTGCCAGCAATCGGGGTCGCGTTGGGGGCAATGAAAAACTGTTTTTT.

V and J are TRBV3-1 (or the pseudogene TRBV3-2) and TRBJ2-7; the match to TRBD2 covers 10 bases. V dropped 4 bases and J dropped 6; count of bases not matched to a gene: 6. Per germline, CDR1 LGHDT and CDR2 YNNKEL (reference sequence). This CDR3 spans 14 amino acids. CDR3 sequence reads: CASSRDGLAVEQYF. The CDR3, as DNA: TGTGCCAGCAGCCGTGATGGACTAGCGGTCGAGCAGTACTTC.

The chain is built from TRBV28 and TRBJ1-1; possible D gene TRBD1, 6 bases. The CDR3 has 13 amino acids. V was clipped by 8 bases and J by 6 bases, with 16 bases between them. From germline, CDR1 is MDHEN and CDR2 SYDVKM. Here the CDR3 reads CASAGGGTAEAFF. DNA for the CDR3: TGTGCCAGCGCCGGGGGGGGCACCGCTGAAGCTTTCTTT.

The rearrangement uses TRBV7-2 and TRBJ2-5; 7 nucleotides match TRBD1. Germline CDR1 is SGHTA and CDR2 is FQGNSA. V shed 5 bases and J 5 bases; nucleotides not matched to a gene: 5. The CDR3 loop spans 13 amino acids. CDR3 in amino acids: CASSEQGLETQYF. The CDR3 nucleotides read TGTGCCAGCAGCGAACAGGGGCTCGAGACCCAGTACTTC.

The V call is TRBV18, the J call TRBJ1-5; tentative D call: TRBD1 (5 bases). Looked up from germline, CDR1 is KGHSH and CDR2 is LQKENI. The V gene lost 0 bases and the J gene lost 3 bases, with 9 bases spanning the gap. This CDR3 has 15 residues. CDR3 in DNA: TGTGCCAGCTCACCACCGGGGGGAATCAATCAGCCCCAGCATTTT. Amino acid sequence: CASSPPGGINQPQHF.

The V gene is TRBV7-2, the J gene TRBJ1-5; no clear D gene. The CDR3 loop spans 14 amino acids. Trimming took 2 bases from V and 9 from J, leaving 14 bases between them. Per the germline V gene, CDR1 is SGHTA and CDR2 is FQGNSA. The DNA of the CDR3 is TGTGCCAGCAGCTTAAGCCCAGACTTAATGCCCCAGCATTTT. Translation: CASSLSPDLMPQHF.

This rearrangement joins TRBV5-1 to TRBJ2-7, with 8 bases that match TRBD1. Trimming took 5 bases from V and 0 from J; bases not matched to a gene: 4. Germline lookup yields CDR1 SGHRS and CDR2 YFSETQ. The CDR3 totals 14 residues. The CDR3 bases are TGCGCCAGCAGACGGACAGGGAGCTCCTACGAGCAGTACTTC. Translated: CASRRTGSSYEQYF. Variable domain in full (rest from reference TRBV5-1 and TRBJ2-7): KAGVTQTPRYLIKTRGQQVTLSCSPISGHRSVSWYQQTPGQGLQFLFEYFSETQRNKGNFPGRFSGRQFSNSRSEMNVSTLELGDSALYLCASRRTGSSYEQYFGPGTRLTVT.

CDR3 nucleotides: TGTGCCAGCAGCTTGCAGACAGGGGAATTTTCACCCCTCCACTTT. Protein sequence: CASSLQTGEFSPLHF. V usage is TRBV5-6 and J usage is TRBJ1-6, with 8 bases lining up with TRBD1. Germline assignment: CDR1 SGHDT and CDR2 YYEEEE. There are 15 residues in the CDR3. V was clipped by 1 base and J by 9 bases; unmatched bases: 6. Combining the CDR3 with reference TRBV5-6 and TRBJ1-6 gives the whole variable domain DAGVTQSPTHLIKTRGQQVTLRCSPKSGHDTVSWYQQALGQGPQFIFQYYEEEERQRGNFPDRFSGHQFPNYSSELNVNALLLGDSALYLCASSLQTGEFSPLHFGNGTRLTVT.

In nucleotides, the CDR3 is TGTGCCAGCAGCCATATGGACAGATCCTACGAGCAGTACGTC. Encoded protein: CASSHMDRSYEQYV. This chain links TRBV3-1 (or the pseudogene TRBV3-2) with TRBJ2-7, with D possibly matching TRBD1 (6 bases). Germline V gene data show CDR1 as LGHDT and CDR2 as YNNKEL (reference sequence). The CDR3 runs 14 residues. V dropped 3 bases and J dropped 1 base, with 10 bases sitting between them.

This sequence joins TRBV28 and TRBJ2-7; 10 bases fit TRBD2. Per the germline V gene, CDR1 is MDHEN and CDR2 is SYDVKM. CDR3 length equals 14 residues. The V gene end was trimmed by 6 bases and the J gene end by 9 bases; junction bases not matched to a gene: 11. In nucleotides, the CDR3 is TGTGCCAGCAGCCCAGCGGGGGGGATTTTTGGGCAGTACGTC. It specifies CASSPAGGIFGQYV.

V usage is TRBV6-6 and J usage is TRBJ2-7, with 7 bases matching TRBD2. The V gene's germline CDR1 is MNHNY and CDR2 SVGAGI (reference sequence). The CDR3 loop spans 16 amino acids. V lost 0 bases to trimming and J lost 2 bases; unmatched junction nucleotides: 7. CDR3 sequence (DNA): TGTGCCAGCAGTTACTCGTACAGCGGGAAGACCTACGAGCAGTACTTC. Translating it yields CASSYSYSGKTYEQYF.

This clone was seen only a few times. The chain couples TRBV5-5 to TRBJ2-7; D not resolved. The V gene lost 2 bases and the J gene lost 0 bases, with 9 bases spanning the gap. The CDR3 consists of 14 residues. Germline V lookup: CDR1 SGHKS, CDR2 YYEKEE (reference sequence). The CDR3 DNA sequence: TGTGCCAGCAGCTTTCACTCGAGCTCCTACGAGCAGTACTTC. It codes for CASSFHSSSYEQYF.

CDR3 in DNA: TGTGCCAGCAGCCAAGATCGGCTAGCGGGGGGGCAACGGGAGCAGTTCTTC. It translates to CASSQDRLAGGQREQFF. The V and J genes are TRBV3-1 (or the pseudogene TRBV3-2) and TRBJ2-1; TRBD2 matches 12 bases. CDR3 length: 17 amino acids. The germline CDR1 and CDR2 sequences are LGHDT and YNNKEL (reference sequence). Trimming took 0 bases from V and 10 from J; bases not matched to a gene: 10.

V gene TRBV28 combines with J gene TRBJ2-5; TRBD2 matches 10 bases. The germline V gene encodes CDR1 MDHEN and CDR2 SYDVKM. This CDR3 contains 17 residues. The J segment lost 4 bases and the V segment lost 3 bases, leaving 11 bases of the junction unmatched. DNA of the CDR3: TGTGCCAGCAGTTTCGATCCGTTAGCGGGAGGTGGAGAGACCCAGTACTTC. Amino acids: CASSFDPLAGGGETQYF.

This chain links TRBV28 with TRBJ1-4, with D perhaps matching TRBD1 (5 bases). CDR3 length equals 13 residues. Trimming removed 5 bases at V and 8 bases at J, with 12 bases between. Germline V CDR1 and CDR2: MDHEN, SYDVKM. The CDR3 reads CASSLPWGEKLFF. The CDR3 DNA reads TGTGCCAGCAGTCTCCCTTGGGGCGAAAAACTGTTTTTT. Complete variable domain (other parts from reference TRBV28 and TRBJ1-4): DVKVTQSSRYLVKRTGEKVFLECVQDMDHENMFWYRQDPGLGLRLIYFSYDVKMKEKGDIPEGYSVSREKKERFSLILESASTNQTSMYLCASSLPWGEKLFFGSGTQLSVL.

The chain combines TRBV7-9 with TRBJ2-7, with D possibly TRBD1 on 6 matching bases. Germline CDR1 is SEHNR and CDR2 is FQNEAQ (reference sequence). This CDR3 spans 16 amino acids. The V gene lost 5 bases and the J gene lost 2 bases, with 19 bases spanning the gap. DNA of the CDR3: TGTGCCAGCAGCCGACTCACAGGGAATGTGGCCTACGAGCAGTACGTC. Encoded protein: CASSRLTGNVAYEQYV.

The J gene is TRBJ2-3, the V gene TRBV4-3; 10 nucleotides line up with TRBD1. The CDR3 length is 15 residues. After removal of 4 bases from V and 2 bases from J, the junction contained 3 bases not matched to a gene. Germline CDR1 reads LGHNA; CDR2 reads YSLEER. CDR3 region: CASSRDRGPTDTQYF. CDR3 bases: TGCGCCAGCAGCCGGGACAGGGGACCCACAGATACGCAGTATTTT.

The rearrangement joins TRBV6-1 to TRBJ1-4; D is possibly TRBD1 (5 bases). The CDR3 totals 14 residues. Trimming pared 0 bases from V and 8 bases from J, leaving 10 bases between. Germline V gene lookup returns CDR1 MNHNS and CDR2 SASEGT. This CDR3 is CASSEAGVQEKLFF. In DNA, the CDR3 is TGTGCCAGCAGTGAAGCAGGGGTACAGGAAAAACTGTTTTTT.

The chain carries TRBV19 and TRBJ1-1; D may be TRBD1 (6 bases). The germline V and J ends were trimmed by 6 bases and 7 bases, with 21 bases remaining between them. Germline V lookup: CDR1 LNHDA, CDR2 SQIVND (reference sequence). CDR3 length: 15 residues. CDR3 protein: CASRTKATGRVEAFF. The CDR3 DNA sequence: TGTGCCAGTAGGACTAAGGCTACAGGGCGGGTTGAAGCTTTCTTT.